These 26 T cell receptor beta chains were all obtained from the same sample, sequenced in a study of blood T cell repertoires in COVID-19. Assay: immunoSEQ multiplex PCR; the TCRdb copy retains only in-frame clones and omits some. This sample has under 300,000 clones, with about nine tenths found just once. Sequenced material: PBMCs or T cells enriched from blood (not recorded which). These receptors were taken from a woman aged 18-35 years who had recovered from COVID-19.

This CDR3 is CASRLQGTNEQFF. Written as DNA, the CDR3 is TGTGCCAGCCGATTACAGGGGACCAATGAGCAGTTCTTC. The chain couples TRBV6-5 to TRBJ2-1; 7 bases are shared with TRBD1. Germline V gives CDR1 MNHEY, CDR2 SVGAGI. V dropped 8 bases and J dropped 6; count of bases not matched to a gene: 7. The CDR3 sequence is 13 residues long.

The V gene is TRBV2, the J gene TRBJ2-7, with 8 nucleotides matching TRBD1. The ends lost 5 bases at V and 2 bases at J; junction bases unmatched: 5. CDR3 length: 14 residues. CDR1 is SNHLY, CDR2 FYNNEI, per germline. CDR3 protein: CASSLTGVTYEQYF. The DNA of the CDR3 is TGTGCCAGCAGTTTGACAGGGGTAACCTACGAGCAGTACTTC. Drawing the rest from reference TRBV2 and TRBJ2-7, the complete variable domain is EPEVTQTPSHQVTQMGQEVILRCVPISNHLYFYWYRQILGQKVEFLVSFYNNEISEKSEIFDDQFSVERPDGSNFTLKIRSTKLEDSAMYFCASSLTGVTYEQYFGPGTRLTVT.

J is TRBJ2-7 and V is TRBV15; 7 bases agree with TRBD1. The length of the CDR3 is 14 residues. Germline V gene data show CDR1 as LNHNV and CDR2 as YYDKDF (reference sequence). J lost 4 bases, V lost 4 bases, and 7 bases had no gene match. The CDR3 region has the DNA TGTGCCACCAGCATCCGACAGGGTCCGTACGAGCAGTACTTC. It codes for CATSIRQGPYEQYF.

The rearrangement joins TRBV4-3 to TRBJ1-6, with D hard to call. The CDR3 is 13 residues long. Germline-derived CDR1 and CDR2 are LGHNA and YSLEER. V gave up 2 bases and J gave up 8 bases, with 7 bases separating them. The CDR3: CASSQIRDSPLHF. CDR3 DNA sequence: TGCGCCAGCAGCCAAATAAGAGATTCACCCCTCCACTTT.

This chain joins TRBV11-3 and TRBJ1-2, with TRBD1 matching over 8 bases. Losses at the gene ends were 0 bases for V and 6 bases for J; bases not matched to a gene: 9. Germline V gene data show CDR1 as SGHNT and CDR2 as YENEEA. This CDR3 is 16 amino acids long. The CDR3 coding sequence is TGTGCCAGCAGCTTAGACCCCGACAGGGGCAGAGATGGCTACACCTTC. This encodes CASSLDPDRGRDGYTF.

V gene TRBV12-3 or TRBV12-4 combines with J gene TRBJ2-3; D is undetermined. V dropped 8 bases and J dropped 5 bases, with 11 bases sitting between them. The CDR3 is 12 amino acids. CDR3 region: CASGLTLDTQYF. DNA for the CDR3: TGTGCCAGCGGGTTGACTTTAGATACGCAGTATTTT.

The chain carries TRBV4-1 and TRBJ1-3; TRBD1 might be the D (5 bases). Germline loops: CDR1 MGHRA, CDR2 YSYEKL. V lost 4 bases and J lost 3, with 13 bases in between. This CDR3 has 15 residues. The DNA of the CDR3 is TGCGCCAGCAGCCGAGCTTGGGGCGGTGGAAACACCATATATTTT. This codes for CASSRAWGGGNTIYF.

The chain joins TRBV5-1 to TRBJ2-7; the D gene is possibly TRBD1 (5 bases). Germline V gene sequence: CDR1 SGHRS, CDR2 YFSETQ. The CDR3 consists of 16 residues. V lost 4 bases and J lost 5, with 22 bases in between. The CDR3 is CASSRIPGQGKDEQYF. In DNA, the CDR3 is TGCGCCAGCAGCCGGATTCCGGGCCAGGGAAAGGACGAGCAGTACTTC. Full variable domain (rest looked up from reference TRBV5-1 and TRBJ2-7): KAGVTQTPRYLIKTRGQQVTLSCSPISGHRSVSWYQQTPGQGLQFLFEYFSETQRNKGNFPGRFSGRQFSNSRSEMNVSTLELGDSALYLCASSRIPGQGKDEQYFGPGTRLTVT.

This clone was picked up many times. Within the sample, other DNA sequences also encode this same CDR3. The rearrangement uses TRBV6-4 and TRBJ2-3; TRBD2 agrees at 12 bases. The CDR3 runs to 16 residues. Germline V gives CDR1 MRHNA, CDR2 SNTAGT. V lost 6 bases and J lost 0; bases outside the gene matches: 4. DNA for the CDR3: TGTGCCAGCAGCGAGACTAGCGGGGGCAGCACAGATACGCAGTATTTT. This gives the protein CASSETSGGSTDTQYF.

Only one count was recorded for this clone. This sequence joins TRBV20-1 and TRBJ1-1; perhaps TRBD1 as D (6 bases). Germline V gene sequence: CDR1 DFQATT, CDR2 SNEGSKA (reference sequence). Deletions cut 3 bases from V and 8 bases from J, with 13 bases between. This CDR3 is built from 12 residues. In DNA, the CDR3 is TGCAGTGCTAGTCAGGGGCGAGGGGAAGCTTTCTTT. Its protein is CSASQGRGEAFF.

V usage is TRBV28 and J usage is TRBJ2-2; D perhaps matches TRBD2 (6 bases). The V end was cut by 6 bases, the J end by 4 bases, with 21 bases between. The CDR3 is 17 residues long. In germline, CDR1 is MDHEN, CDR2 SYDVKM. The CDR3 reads CASRRLPGSTSTGELFF. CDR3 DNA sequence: TGTGCCAGCAGAAGATTGCCCGGGAGTACTAGCACCGGGGAGCTGTTTTTT.

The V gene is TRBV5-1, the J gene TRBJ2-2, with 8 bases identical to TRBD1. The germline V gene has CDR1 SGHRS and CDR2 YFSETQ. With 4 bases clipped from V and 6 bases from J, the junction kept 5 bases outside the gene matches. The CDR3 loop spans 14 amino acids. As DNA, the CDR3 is TGCGCCAGCAGCATAGGACAGGGCCCCGGGGAGCTGTTTTTT. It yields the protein CASSIGQGPGELFF. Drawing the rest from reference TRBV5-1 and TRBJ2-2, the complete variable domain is KAGVTQTPRYLIKTRGQQVTLSCSPISGHRSVSWYQQTPGQGLQFLFEYFSETQRNKGNFPGRFSGRQFSNSRSEMNVSTLELGDSALYLCASSIGQGPGELFFGEGSRLTVL.

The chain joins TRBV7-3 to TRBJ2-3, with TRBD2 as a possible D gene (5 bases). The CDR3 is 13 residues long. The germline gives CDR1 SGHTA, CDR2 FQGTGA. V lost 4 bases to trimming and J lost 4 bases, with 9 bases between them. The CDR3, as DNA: TGTGCCAGCAGCTACACTAGGTCAGATACGCAGTATTTT. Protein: CASSYTRSDTQYF.

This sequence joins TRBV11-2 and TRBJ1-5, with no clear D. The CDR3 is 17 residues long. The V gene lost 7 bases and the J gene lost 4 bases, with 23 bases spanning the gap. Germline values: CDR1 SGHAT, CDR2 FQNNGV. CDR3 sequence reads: CASTLSRPRAGNQPQHF. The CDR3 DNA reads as TGTGCCAGCACTCTCTCCCGACCAAGGGCGGGTAATCAGCCCCAGCATTTT.

The CDR3 here is CASSPRTSGGDTQYF. The CDR3 nucleotides read TGTGCCAGCTCACCCCGGACTAGCGGAGGGGATACGCAGTATTTT. V and J are TRBV18 and TRBJ2-3; TRBD2 aligns across 10 bases. CDR1 KGHSH and CDR2 LQKENI come from the germline V gene. This CDR3 is built from 15 residues. The J segment lost 6 bases and the V segment lost 3 bases, leaving 6 bases of the junction unmatched.

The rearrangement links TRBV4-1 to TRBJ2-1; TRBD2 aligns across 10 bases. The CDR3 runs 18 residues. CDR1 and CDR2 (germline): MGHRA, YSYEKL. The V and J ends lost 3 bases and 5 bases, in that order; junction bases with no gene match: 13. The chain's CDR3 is CASSHPHRLAGDNNEQFF. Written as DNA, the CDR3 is TGCGCCAGCAGCCACCCACACCGGCTAGCGGGAGATAACAATGAGCAGTTCTTC.

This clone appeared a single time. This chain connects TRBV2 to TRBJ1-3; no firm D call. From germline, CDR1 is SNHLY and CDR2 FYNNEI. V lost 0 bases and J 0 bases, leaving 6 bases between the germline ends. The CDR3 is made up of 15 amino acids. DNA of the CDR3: TGTGCCAGCAGTGAAGCGGGCTTCTCTGGAAACACCATATATTTT. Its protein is CASSEAGFSGNTIYF. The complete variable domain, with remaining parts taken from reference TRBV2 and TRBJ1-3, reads EPEVTQTPSHQVTQMGQEVILRCVPISNHLYFYWYRQILGQKVEFLVSFYNNEISEKSEIFDDQFSVERPDGSNFTLKIRSTKLEDSAMYFCASSEAGFSGNTIYFGEGSWLTVV.

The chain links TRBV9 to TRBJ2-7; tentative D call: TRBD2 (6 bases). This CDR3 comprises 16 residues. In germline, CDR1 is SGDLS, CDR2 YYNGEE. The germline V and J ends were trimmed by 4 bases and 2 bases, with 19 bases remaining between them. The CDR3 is CASSPGAGGATYEQYF. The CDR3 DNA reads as TGTGCCAGCAGCCCCGGGGCGGGCGGGGCCACCTACGAGCAGTACTTC.

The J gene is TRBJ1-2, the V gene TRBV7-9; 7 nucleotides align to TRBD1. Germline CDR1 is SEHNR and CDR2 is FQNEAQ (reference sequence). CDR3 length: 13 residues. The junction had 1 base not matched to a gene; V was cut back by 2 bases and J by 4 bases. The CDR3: CASSLKGAYGYTF. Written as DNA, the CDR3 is TGTGCCAGCAGCTTAAAGGGGGCCTATGGCTACACCTTC.

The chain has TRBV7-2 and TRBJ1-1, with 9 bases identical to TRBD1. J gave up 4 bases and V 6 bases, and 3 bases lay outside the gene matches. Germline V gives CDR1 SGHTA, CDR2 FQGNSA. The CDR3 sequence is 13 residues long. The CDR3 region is CASSKDRGTEAFF. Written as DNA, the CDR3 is TGTGCCAGCAGTAAGGACAGGGGCACTGAAGCTTTCTTT.

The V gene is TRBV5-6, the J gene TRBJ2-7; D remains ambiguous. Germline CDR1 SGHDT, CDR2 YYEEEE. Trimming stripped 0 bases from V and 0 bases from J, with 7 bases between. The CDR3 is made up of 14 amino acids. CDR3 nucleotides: TGTGCCAGCAGCTTGGTCCTTAACTCCTACGAGCAGTACTTC. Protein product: CASSLVLNSYEQYF.

CDR3 DNA sequence: TGTGCCAGCAGCGCGGGGCCGCGGGGCTACACCTTC. Translation gives CASSAGPRGYTF. The V call is TRBV25-1, the J call TRBJ1-2, with a tentative D call TRBD1 (5 bases). Trimming left V 6 bases short and J 8 bases short, with 13 bases between. The CDR3 contains 12 residues. CDR1 and CDR2 (germline): MGHDK, SYGVNS.

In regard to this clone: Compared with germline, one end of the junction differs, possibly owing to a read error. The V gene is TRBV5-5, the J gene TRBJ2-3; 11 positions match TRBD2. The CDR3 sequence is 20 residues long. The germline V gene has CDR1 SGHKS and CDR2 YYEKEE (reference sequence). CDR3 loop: CASSRTPLVSTSGSTDTQYF. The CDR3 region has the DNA TGTGCCAGCAGCCGCACCCCCCTCGTCTCTACTAGCGGGAGCACCGATACGCAGTATTTT.

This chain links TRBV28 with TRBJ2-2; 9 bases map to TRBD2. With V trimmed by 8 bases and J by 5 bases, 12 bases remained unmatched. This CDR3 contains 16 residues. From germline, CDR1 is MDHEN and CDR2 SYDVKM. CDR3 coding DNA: TGTGCCAGCGGGCAGCGGGAGGAGAGGGAGACCGGGGAGCTGTTTTTT. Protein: CASGQREERETGELFF.

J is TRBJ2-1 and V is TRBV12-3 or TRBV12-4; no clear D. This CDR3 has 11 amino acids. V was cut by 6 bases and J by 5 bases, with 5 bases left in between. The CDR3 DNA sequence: TGTGCCAGCAGCCGGGACAATGAGCAGTTCTTC. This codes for CASSRDNEQFF.

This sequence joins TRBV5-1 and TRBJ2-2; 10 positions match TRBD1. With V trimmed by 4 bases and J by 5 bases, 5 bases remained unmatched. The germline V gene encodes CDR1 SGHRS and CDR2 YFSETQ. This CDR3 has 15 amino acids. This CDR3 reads CASSPGTGETGELFF. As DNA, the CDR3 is TGCGCCAGCAGCCCGGGGACAGGGGAGACCGGGGAGCTGTTTTTT.